Following are 12 T cell receptor beta chains from one sample sequenced in a study of beta chain features in type 1 diabetes. Findings and limits, study-wide: Within each of all four CD4+ subsets, Type 1 diabetes patients had TCRB CDR3s that were moderately but significantly shorter.

Since all of the isolated RNA was reverse transcribed, expressed TCRB transcripts were what got sequenced. Clones were sequenced by immunoSEQ multiplex PCR, and TCRdb holds only the in-frame ones, with some missing. The table has approximately 160,000 clones, over 9% seen once. Their antigen targets remain unknown. Specimen: central memory CD4+ T cells from blood. Receptors originate from a young man with type 1 diabetes.

This clone was seen only a few times. This chain links TRBV5-1 with TRBJ2-7; D is undetermined. Trimming stripped 0 bases from V and 3 bases from J, with 4 bases between. Germline V gene lookup returns CDR1 SGHRS and CDR2 YFSETQ. The CDR3 sequence is 12 residues long. The CDR3 protein is CASSLDIYEQYF. In nucleotides, the CDR3 is TGCGCCAGCAGCTTGGACATCTACGAGCAGTACTTC.

The gene calls are TRBV30 and TRBJ2-5, with D perhaps matching TRBD2 (6 bases). Germline values: CDR1 GTSNPN, CDR2 SVGIG (reference sequence). CDR3 length: 10 residues. The V end was cut by 8 bases, the J end by 4 bases, with 8 bases between. The CDR3 region is CAGGTETQYF. CDR3 nucleotide sequence: TGTGCCGGGGGGACAGAGACCCAGTACTTC.

This clone was seen a few times. This chain links TRBV18 with TRBJ2-7; 8 bases are shared with TRBD2. CDR1 and CDR2 (germline): KGHSH, LQKENI. Trimming removed 3 bases from V and 5 bases from J; junction bases left unmatched: 3. This CDR3 comprises 13 residues. CDR3: CASSPGLEDEQYF. The CDR3, as DNA: TGTGCCAGCTCACCGGGACTAGAAGACGAGCAGTACTTC.

The rearrangement links TRBV5-1 to TRBJ1-2, with D possibly matching TRBD1 (6 bases). The CDR3 runs to 16 residues. The germline V gene has CDR1 SGHRS and CDR2 YFSETQ. V lost 5 bases and J lost 2, with 19 bases in between. CDR3 bases: TGCGCCAGCAGTCTCATTCTCCCTACAGGGAACTATGGCTACACCTTC. Protein sequence: CASSLILPTGNYGYTF.

This clone has only a few counts. The gene calls are TRBV4-2 and TRBJ1-4, with D possibly TRBD1 on 6 matching bases. This CDR3 is built from 16 residues. Germline CDR1 and CDR2: LGHNA and YNFKEQ. The V gene lost 4 bases and the J gene lost 2 bases, with 14 bases spanning the gap. CDR3 DNA: TGTGCCAGCAGCCCCGAGGGGGGGACTACTAATGAAAAACTGTTTTTT. It specifies CASSPEGGTTNEKLFF.

A few counts support this clone. The V and J genes are TRBV7-2 and TRBJ1-5; 7 bases align to TRBD1. The CDR3 loop spans 17 amino acids. The V segment lost 0 bases and the J segment 0 bases; nucleotides outside the gene matches: 5. Germline CDR1 reads SGHTA; CDR2 reads FQGNSA. The DNA for the CDR3 is TGTGCCAGCAGCTTAGCACAGGGGTTGGGTAGCAATCAGCCCCAGCATTTT. This sequence encodes CASSLAQGLGSNQPQHF.

The table lists this clone with a few counts. V and J are TRBV28 and TRBJ1-4, with D unresolved. The CDR3 spans 14 residues. Per germline, CDR1 MDHEN and CDR2 SYDVKM. Trimming stripped 2 bases from V and 7 bases from J, with 11 bases between. In DNA form, the CDR3 reads TGTGCCAGCAGTTTAACGGGGAGAGGTGAAAAACTGTTTTTT. Protein: CASSLTGRGEKLFF.

The V call is TRBV18, the J call TRBJ2-1, with 14 bases fitting TRBD2. There are 16 residues in the CDR3. V gave up 0 bases and J gave up 9 bases; unmatched junction bases: 4. CDR1 KGHSH and CDR2 LQKENI come from the germline V gene. CDR3 nucleotides: TGTGCCAGCTCACCACCGGGACTAGCGGGAGTCGTTGAGCAGTTCTTC. Its protein product is CASSPPGLAGVVEQFF.

V and J are TRBV5-1 and TRBJ2-7; D possibly corresponds to TRBD1 (6 bases). V gave up 2 bases and J gave up 2 bases, with 8 bases separating them. CDR3 length: 13 residues. Germline V gene lookup returns CDR1 SGHRS and CDR2 YFSETQ. This CDR3 is CASSFRTAYEQYF. The CDR3 bases are TGCGCCAGCAGCTTCCGGACAGCCTACGAGCAGTACTTC.

This clone was counted between two and nine times. V gene TRBV6-1 combines with J gene TRBJ2-1, with D perhaps matching TRBD2 (5 bases). Trimming removed 6 bases from V and 9 bases from J, with 12 bases in between. Per the germline V gene, CDR1 is MNHNS and CDR2 is SASEGT. CDR3 length equals 12 residues. The CDR3 DNA is TGTGCCAGCAGCTCGGTTGGGAGTGAGCAGTTCTTC. The encoded protein is CASSSVGSEQFF.

The chain employs TRBV7-8 and TRBJ2-7; 7 bases are shared with TRBD1. Trimming removed 6 bases from V and 1 base from J; junction bases left unmatched: 3. CDR1 and CDR2 from the germline V gene are SGHVS and FQNEAQ. The CDR3 loop spans 13 amino acids. CDR3 in DNA: TGTGCCAGCAGACCGGGACAGTCCTACGAGCAGTACTTC. Amino acid sequence: CASRPGQSYEQYF.

This clone showed up just a few times. The CDR3 sequence: CASSWDLGTGVQYF. Written as DNA, the CDR3 is TGTGCCAGCAGCTGGGATTTGGGGACGGGGGTTCAGTACTTC. This sequence joins TRBV5-4 and TRBJ2-4; D might be TRBD2 (6 bases). Per germline, CDR1 SGHNT and CDR2 YYREEE (reference sequence). The CDR3 totals 14 residues. The V end lost 3 bases, the J end lost 11 bases, and 18 bases lay between the germline ends.